This T cell receptor beta chain came from a study of graft-versus-host responses after intestinal transplantation. CDR3 length: 14 amino acids. V was shortened by 5 bases and J by 7 bases, with 16 bases between the two germline ends. The V gene's germline CDR1 is SGHRS and CDR2 YFSETQ. The assay was immunoSEQ multiplex PCR, and TCRdb's table has in-frame clones only and misses some. Here the sample spans about 85,000 clones, about 91% being singletons. This clone was seen just once. Its target is unknown. Study observations and caveats: Recipient marrow contained GvH clones, some of which appeared first in ileum or blood.

This TCR came from a human donor who was the organ donor for an intestinal transplant. Sample: unstimulated CD8+ T cells sorted from spleen or lymph node cells, taken before transplant. The chain carries TRBV5-1 and TRBJ2-1, with D perhaps matching TRBD1 or TRBD2 (5 bases each). CDR3 sequence (DNA): TGCGCCAGCAGGGCCGGACCTTGGGGGAATGAGCAGTTCTTC. As protein: CASRAGPWGNEQFF.